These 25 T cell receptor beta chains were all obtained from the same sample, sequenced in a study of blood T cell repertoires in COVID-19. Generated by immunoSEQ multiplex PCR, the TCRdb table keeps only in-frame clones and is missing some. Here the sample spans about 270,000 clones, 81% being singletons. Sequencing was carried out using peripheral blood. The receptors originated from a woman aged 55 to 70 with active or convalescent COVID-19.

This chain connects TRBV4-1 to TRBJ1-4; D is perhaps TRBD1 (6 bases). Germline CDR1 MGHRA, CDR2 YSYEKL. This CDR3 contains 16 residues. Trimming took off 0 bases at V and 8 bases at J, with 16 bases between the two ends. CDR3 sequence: CASSQDAGGTLEKLFF. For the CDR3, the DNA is TGCGCCAGCAGCCAAGATGCCGGGGGGACACTGGAAAAACTGTTTTTT.

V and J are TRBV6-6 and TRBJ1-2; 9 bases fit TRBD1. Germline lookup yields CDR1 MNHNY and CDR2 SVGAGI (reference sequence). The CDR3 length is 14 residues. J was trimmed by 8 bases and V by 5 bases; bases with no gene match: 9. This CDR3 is CASSVDRGVGGYTF. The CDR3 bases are TGTGCCAGCAGTGTGGACAGGGGTGTAGGCGGCTACACCTTC.

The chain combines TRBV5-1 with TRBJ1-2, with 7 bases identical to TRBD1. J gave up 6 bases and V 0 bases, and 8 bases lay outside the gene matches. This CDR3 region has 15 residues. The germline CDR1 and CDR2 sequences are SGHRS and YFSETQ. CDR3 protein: CASSLAGVGGHGYTF. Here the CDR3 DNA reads TGCGCCAGCAGCTTGGCCGGCGTAGGGGGCCATGGCTACACCTTC.

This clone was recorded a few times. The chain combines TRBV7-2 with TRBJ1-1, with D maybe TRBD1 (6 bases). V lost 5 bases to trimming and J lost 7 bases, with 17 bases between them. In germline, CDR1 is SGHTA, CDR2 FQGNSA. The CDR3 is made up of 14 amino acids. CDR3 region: CASSPSTGNGEAFF. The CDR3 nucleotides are TGTGCCAGCAGCCCCAGTACAGGGAACGGTGAAGCTTTCTTT.

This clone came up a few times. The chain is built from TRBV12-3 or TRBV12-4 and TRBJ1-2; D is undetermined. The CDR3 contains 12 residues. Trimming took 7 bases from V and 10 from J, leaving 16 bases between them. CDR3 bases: TGTGCCAGCACCCCGGGAGGCCTGCTCTACACCTTC. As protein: CASTPGGLLYTF.

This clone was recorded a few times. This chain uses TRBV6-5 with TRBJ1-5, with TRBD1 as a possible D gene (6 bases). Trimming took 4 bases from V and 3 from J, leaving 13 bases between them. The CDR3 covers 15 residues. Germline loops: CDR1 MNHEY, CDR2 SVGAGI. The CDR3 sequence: CASSSSGVFNQPQHF. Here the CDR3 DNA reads TGTGCCAGCAGTTCCTCAGGGGTGTTCAATCAGCCCCAGCATTTT.

DNA for the CDR3: TGTGCCAGCAGCTTGAACAGGGCCCTCTATGGCTACACCTTC. Protein product: CASSLNRALYGYTF. The V and J genes are TRBV5-6 and TRBJ1-2; D is possibly TRBD1 (6 bases). CDR3 length equals 14 residues. Per the germline V gene, CDR1 is SGHDT and CDR2 is YYEEEE. Trimming left V 1 base short and J 4 bases short, with 11 bases between.

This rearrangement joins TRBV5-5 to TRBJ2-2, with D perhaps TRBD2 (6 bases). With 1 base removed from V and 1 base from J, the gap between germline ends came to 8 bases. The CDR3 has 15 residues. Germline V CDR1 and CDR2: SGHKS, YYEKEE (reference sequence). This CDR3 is CASSLMGGNTGELFF. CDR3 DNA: TGTGCCAGCAGCTTGATGGGAGGGAACACCGGGGAGCTGTTTTTT.

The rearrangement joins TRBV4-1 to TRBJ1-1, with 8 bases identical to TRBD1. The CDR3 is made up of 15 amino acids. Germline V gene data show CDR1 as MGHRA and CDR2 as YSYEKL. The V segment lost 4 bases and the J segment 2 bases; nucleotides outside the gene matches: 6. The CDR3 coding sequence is TGCGCCAGCAGCCTCGACAGGGGCGGAAACACTGAAGCTTTCTTT. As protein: CASSLDRGGNTEAFF.

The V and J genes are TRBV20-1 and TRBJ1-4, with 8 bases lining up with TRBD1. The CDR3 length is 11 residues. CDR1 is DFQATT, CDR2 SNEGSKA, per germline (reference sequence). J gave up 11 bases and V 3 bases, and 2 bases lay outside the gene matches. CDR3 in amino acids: CSARDRVKLFF. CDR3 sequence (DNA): TGCAGTGCTAGGGACAGGGTGAAACTGTTTTTT.

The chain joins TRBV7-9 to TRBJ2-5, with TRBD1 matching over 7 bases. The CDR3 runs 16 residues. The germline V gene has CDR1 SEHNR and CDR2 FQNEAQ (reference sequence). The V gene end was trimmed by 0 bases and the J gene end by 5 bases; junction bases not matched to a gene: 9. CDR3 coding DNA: TGTGCCAGCAGCTTAGCCCCTTCCACAGGGGTGGAGACCCAGTACTTC. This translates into CASSLAPSTGVETQYF.

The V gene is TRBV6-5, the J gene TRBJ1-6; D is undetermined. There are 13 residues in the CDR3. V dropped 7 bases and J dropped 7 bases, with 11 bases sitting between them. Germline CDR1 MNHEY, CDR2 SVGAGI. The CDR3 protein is CASTVGRNSPLHF. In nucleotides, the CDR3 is TGTGCCAGCACTGTCGGCAGGAATTCACCCCTCCACTTT.

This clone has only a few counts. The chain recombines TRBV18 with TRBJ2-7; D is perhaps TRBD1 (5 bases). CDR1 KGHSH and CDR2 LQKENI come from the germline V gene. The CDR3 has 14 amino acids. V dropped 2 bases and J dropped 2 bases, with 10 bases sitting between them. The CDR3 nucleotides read TGTGCCAGCTCACCATATTCAGGGACCTACGAGCAGTACTTC. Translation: CASSPYSGTYEQYF.

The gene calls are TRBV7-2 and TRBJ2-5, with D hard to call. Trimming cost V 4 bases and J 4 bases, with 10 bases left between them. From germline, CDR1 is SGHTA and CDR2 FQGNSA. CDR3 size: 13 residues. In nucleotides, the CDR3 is TGTGCCAGCAGCTCGCCGACTGCAGAGACCCAGTACTTC. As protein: CASSSPTAETQYF. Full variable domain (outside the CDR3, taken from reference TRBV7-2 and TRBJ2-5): GAGVSQSPSNKVTEKGKDVELRCDPISGHTALYWYRQSLGQGLEFLIYFQGNSAPDKSGLPSDRFSAERTGGSVSTLTIQRTQQEDSAVYLCASSSPTAETQYFGPGTRLLVL.

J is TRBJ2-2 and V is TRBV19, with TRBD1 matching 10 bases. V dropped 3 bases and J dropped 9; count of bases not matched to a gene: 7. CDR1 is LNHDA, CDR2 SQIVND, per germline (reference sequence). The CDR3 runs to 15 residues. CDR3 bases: TGTGCCAGTAGTATTAGGACAGGGGGAGTTCGGGAGCTGTTTTTT. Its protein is CASSIRTGGVRELFF.

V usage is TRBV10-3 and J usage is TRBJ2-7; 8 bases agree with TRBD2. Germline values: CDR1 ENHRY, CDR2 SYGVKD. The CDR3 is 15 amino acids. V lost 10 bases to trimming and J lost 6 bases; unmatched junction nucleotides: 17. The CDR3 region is CATRGGRGLLAEQYF. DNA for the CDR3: TGTGCCACCCGGGGGGGGCGGGGGCTTCTCGCCGAGCAGTACTTC.

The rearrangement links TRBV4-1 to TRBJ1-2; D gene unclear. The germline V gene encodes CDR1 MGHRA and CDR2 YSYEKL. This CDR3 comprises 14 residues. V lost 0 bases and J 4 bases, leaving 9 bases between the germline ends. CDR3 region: CASSQEGAFYGYTF. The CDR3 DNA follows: TGCGCCAGCAGCCAAGAGGGAGCGTTCTATGGCTACACCTTC.

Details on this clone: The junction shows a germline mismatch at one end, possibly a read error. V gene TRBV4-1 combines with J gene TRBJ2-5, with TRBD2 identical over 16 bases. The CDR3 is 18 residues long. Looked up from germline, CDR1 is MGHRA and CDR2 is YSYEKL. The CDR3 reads CARSPAPGLAGGGGAQYF. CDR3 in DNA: TGCGCCCGCAGCCCGGCGCCGGGACTAGCGGGGGGGGGCGGGGCCCAGTACTTC.

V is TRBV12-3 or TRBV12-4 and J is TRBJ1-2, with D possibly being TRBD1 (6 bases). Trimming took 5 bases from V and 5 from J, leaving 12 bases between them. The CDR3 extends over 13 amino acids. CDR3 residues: CASSLGQKYGYTF. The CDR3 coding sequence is TGTGCCAGCAGTCTAGGACAGAAGTATGGCTACACCTTC.

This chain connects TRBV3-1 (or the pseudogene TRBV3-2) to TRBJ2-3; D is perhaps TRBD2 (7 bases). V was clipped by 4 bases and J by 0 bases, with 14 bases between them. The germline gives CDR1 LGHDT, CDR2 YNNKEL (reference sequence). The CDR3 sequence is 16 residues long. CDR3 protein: CASSLRGGGSTDTQYF. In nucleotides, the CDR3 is TGTGCCAGCAGCCTTCGAGGGGGGGGTAGCACAGATACGCAGTATTTT.

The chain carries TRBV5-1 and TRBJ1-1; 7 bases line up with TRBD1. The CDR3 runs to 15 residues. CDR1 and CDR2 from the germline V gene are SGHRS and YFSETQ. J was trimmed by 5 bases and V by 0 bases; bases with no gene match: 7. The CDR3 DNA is TGCGCCAGCAGCTTGGCAGGGGGGCTGGAGACTGAAGCTTTCTTT. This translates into CASSLAGGLETEAFF.

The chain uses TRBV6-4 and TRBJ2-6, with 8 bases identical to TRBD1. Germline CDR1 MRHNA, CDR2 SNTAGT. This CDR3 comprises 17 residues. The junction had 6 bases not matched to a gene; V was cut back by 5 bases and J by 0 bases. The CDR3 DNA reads TGTGCCAGCAGTCCCCAGGGGGCTCGCTCTGGGGCCAACGTCCTGACTTTC. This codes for CASSPQGARSGANVLTF.

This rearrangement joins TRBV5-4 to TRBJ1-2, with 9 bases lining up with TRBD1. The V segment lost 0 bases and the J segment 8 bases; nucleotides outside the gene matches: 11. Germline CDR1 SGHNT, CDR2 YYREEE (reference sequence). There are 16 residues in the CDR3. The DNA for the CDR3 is TGTGCCAGCAGCTTGGCAGAGCGGGACAGGGTGGGAGGCTACACCTTC. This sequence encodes CASSLAERDRVGGYTF.

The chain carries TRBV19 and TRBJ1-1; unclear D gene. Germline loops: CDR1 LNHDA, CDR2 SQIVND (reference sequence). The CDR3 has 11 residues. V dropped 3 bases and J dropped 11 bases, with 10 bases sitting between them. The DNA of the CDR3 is TGTGCCAGTAGTATGACACGGTGGGCTTTCTTT. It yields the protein CASSMTRWAFF.

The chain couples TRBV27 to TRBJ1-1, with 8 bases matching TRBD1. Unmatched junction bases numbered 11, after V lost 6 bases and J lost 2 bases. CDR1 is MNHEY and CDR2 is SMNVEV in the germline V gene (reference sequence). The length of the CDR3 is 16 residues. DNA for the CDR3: TGTGCCAGCAGCCCCCGAGACAGGGGAAGTAACACTGAAGCTTTCTTT. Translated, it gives CASSPRDRGSNTEAFF.